These 6 T cell receptor beta chains originate from one sample sequenced in a study of T cell responses to AZD1222 COVID-19 vaccine. Sequencing was performed with immunoSEQ multiplex PCR; in TCRdb, only in-frame clones are kept and a portion is missing. The sample has approximately 80,000 clones, 87% seen once. Sequences were derived from peripheral blood, sampled on day 0 of AZD1222 vaccination. These receptors originate from an adult in good health.

The chain combines TRBV27 with TRBJ2-5, with 7 nucleotides matching TRBD2. With 7 bases clipped from V and 4 bases from J, the junction kept 3 bases outside the gene matches. There are 12 residues in the CDR3. Germline CDR1 MNHEY, CDR2 SMNVEV (reference sequence). CDR3 DNA sequence: TGTGCCAGCAAGGCTAGCGGAGAGACCCAGTACTTC. Residues: CASKASGETQYF.

The gene calls are TRBV4-1 and TRBJ2-1, with D possibly matching TRBD2 (5 bases). Trimming stripped 3 bases from V and 4 bases from J, with 7 bases between. Germline CDR1 reads MGHRA; CDR2 reads YSYEKL. This CDR3 spans 13 amino acids. CDR3 in DNA: TGCGCCAGCAGCCAGCCGGGGTACAATGAGCAGTTCTTC. Protein sequence: CASSQPGYNEQFF.

There are a few counts of this clone. V and J are TRBV7-2 and TRBJ2-1; D tentatively fits TRBD1 or TRBD2 (5 bases each). This CDR3 is built from 15 residues. The V and J ends lost 0 bases and 6 bases respectively, with 12 bases between them. CDR1 SGHTA and CDR2 FQGNSA come from the germline V gene. CDR3 sequence: CASSLAGRVLNEQFF. The CDR3 nucleotides read TGTGCCAGCAGCTTAGCGGGACGCGTACTCAATGAGCAGTTCTTC.

V usage is TRBV10-3 and J usage is TRBJ1-5, with TRBD1 as a possible D gene (6 bases). CDR1 and CDR2 (germline): ENHRY, SYGVKD. The germline V and J ends were trimmed by 0 bases and 6 bases, with 9 bases remaining between them. The CDR3 runs 14 residues. The CDR3 region is CAISESQGIQPQHF. The CDR3 DNA follows: TGTGCCATCAGTGAGTCGCAGGGGATTCAGCCCCAGCATTTT.

The sample holds a few counts of this clone. The chain uses TRBV7-9 and TRBJ2-7; D is possibly TRBD2 (5 bases). Trimming took off 1 base at V and 1 base at J, with 8 bases between the two ends. Germline lookup yields CDR1 SEHNR and CDR2 FQNEAQ (reference sequence). The CDR3 runs to 14 residues. In DNA form, the CDR3 reads TGTGCCAGCAGCTTAGTCCGGGGATCCTACGAGCAGTACTTC. It yields the protein CASSLVRGSYEQYF.

This rearrangement joins TRBV9 to TRBJ1-6, with D perhaps matching TRBD1 (5 bases). The ends were cut back, 1 base at V and 8 bases at J, with 13 bases in the middle. The CDR3 runs 15 residues. CDR1 SGDLS and CDR2 YYNGEE come from the germline V gene. The CDR3 DNA follows: TGTGCCAGCAGCGTAAGCGGTGAGGGGTATTCACCCCTCCACTTT. The encoded protein is CASSVSGEGYSPLHF.